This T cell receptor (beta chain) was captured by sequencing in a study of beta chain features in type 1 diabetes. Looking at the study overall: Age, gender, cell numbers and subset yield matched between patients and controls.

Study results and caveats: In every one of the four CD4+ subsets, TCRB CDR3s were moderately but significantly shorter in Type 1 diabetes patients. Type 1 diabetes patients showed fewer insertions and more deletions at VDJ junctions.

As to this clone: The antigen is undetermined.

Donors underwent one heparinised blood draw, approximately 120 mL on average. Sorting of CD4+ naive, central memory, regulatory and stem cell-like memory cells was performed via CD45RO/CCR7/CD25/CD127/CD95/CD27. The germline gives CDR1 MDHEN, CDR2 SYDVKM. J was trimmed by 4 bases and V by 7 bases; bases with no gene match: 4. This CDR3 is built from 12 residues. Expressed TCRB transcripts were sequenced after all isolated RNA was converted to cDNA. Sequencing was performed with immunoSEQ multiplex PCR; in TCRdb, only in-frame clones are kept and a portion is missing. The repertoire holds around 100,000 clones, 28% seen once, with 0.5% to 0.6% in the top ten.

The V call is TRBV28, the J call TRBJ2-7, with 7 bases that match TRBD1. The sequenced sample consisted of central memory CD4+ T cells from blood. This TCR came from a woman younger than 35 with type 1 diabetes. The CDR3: CASTLQGYEQYF. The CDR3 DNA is TGTGCCAGCACCTTACAGGGGTACGAGCAGTACTTC.